This TCR beta chain was sequenced during a study of CD8+CD57+ T cells in acquired aplastic anemia. Study as a whole: DNA recovered from sorted CD4+ and CD8+ cells had a mean of 3.2 ug.

Germline assignment: CDR1 SGHTA and CDR2 FQGTGA. This CDR3 comprises 15 residues. Trimming removed 2 bases at V and 5 bases at J, with 15 bases between. Whole-study results and caveats: For CD8+ Simpson's diversity, patients and controls showed no significant difference. About 27 CD8+ CDR3 sequences were shared between patients and controls.

CDR3 and TCR beta VDJ profiling relied on genomic DNA as the template. Each CDR3 protein is one row after TCRdb ran MiXCR on the reads. This table holds 150,000 to 200,000 distinct CDR3 sequences, around 66% found once. Concerning this clonotype: Its antigen is not identified.

The chain combines TRBV7-3 with TRBJ2-5, with a weak D call TRBD2 (6 bases). This clonotype originated in a human donor with severe aplastic anemia or a healthy control (not recorded which). The sequenced material came from sorted CD4+, CD8+, or CD8+CD57+ T cells (not recorded which) from PBMCs. The CDR3: CASSLGPSASETQYF. As DNA, the CDR3 is TGTGCCAGCAGCTTAGGGCCTAGCGCCTCGGAGACCCAGTACTTC.